The clone carrying this T cell receptor (beta chain) was counted once. The antigen is undetermined. This record comes from a study of blood T cells in healthy people across ages. Findings and limits, study-wide: Diversity was higher, and naive CD4+ cells more numerous, in long-lived donors than in aged donors.

The donors, healthy Caucasians from Russia, were aged roughly 6 to 90. Samples had at least 7 million PBMCs isolated from them. The second PCR ran roughly 6 to 11 cycles with a sample-barcoded 5' primer and J-beta primers. Each of the cDNA molecules was tagged by a template-switch adaptor with 12 random nucleotides. TCRdb re-analysed the 5' RACE reads in MiXCR, keeping a single row per CDR3 protein. There are 600,000 to 800,000 distinct CDR3 sequences in the sample; more than 20% occur only once, and 3.5% to 4% lies in the top ten. The V segment lost 1 base and the J segment 7 bases; nucleotides outside the gene matches: 6. CDR1 MDHEN and CDR2 SYDVKM come from the germline V gene. The CDR3 spans 15 residues.

V gene TRBV28 combines with J gene TRBJ2-1; 8 bases align to TRBD1. Sequencing input: blood. This clonotype originated in a man between 65 and 85 years old in good health. The DNA of the CDR3 is TGTGCCAGCAGTTTATACGGACAGGGTACAAATGAGCAGTTCTTC. This gives the protein CASSLYGQGTNEQFF.